This TCR beta chain is from a study of shared clonotypes between healthy human individuals. Turning to this clone: Its cognate antigen is unknown.

Study-wide findings and caveats: Non-shared clonotypes showed lower generation probabilities than clonotypes common to all four donors. Genetic and exposure-history diversity was limited by the few donors. Tissue TCR repertoires likely differ from these blood-only repertoires.

CCR7-negative CD45RA+ TemRA cells were combined with CD45RO+ cells to form CD8 memory. Trimming removed 8 bases from V and 1 base from J, with 16 bases in between. The CDR3 loop spans 15 amino acids. Looked up from germline, CDR1 is MNHEY and CDR2 is SMNVEV (reference sequence). Only in-frame clones appear in the TCRdb table, and some are missing; sequencing was by immunoSEQ multiplex PCR. Here the sample spans approximately 640,000 clones, about nine tenths being singletons. Sequenced sample: memory CD8+ T cells from PBMCs. This sample's subset: CD45RO+ cells pooled with CCR7-negative TemRA cells. The receptor was derived from a man between 18 and 35 years old in good health. Some clones in this sample may be carry-over from other donors' samples. J is TRBJ2-3 and V is TRBV27; either TRBD1 or TRBD2 may supply D (5 bases each). The DNA of the CDR3 is TGTGCCAGCTCCCCTCTGGGGGTTGGCACAGATACGCAGTATTTT. Its translation: CASSPLGVGTDTQYF.